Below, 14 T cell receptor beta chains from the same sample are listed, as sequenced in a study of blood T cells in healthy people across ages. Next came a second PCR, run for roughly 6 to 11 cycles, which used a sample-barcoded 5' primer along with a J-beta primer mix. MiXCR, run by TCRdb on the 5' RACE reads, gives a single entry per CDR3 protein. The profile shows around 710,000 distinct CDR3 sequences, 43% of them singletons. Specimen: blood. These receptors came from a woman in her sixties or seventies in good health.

Written as DNA, the CDR3 is TGCGCCAGCAGCCAAGAGACCCCGGGACAGGGGTACAATGAGCAGTTCTTC. Translating it yields CASSQETPGQGYNEQFF. V usage is TRBV4-1 and J usage is TRBJ2-1; 10 positions match TRBD1. CDR3 length: 17 amino acids. V lost 0 bases and J lost 4; bases outside the gene matches: 6. Looked up from germline, CDR1 is MGHRA and CDR2 is YSYEKL.

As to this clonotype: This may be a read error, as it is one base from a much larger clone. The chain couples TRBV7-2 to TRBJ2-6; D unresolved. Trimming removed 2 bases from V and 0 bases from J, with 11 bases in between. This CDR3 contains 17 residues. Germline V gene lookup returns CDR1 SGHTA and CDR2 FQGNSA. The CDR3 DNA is TGTGCCAGCAGCTTAAATATGAGATTCTCTGGGGCCAACGTCCTGACTTTC. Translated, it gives CASSLNMRFSGANVLTF.

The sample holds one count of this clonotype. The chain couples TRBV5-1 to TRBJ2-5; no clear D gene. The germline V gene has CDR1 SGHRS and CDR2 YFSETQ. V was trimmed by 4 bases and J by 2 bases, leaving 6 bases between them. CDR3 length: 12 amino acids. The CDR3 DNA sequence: TGCGCCAGCAGCGTACTACAAGAGACCCAGTACTTC. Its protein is CASSVLQETQYF.

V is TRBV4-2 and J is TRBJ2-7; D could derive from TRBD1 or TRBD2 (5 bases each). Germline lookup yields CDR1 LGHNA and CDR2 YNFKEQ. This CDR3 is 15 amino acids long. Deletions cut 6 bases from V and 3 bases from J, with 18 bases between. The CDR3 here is CASSIRFRDDYEQYF. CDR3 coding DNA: TGTGCCAGCAGTATACGCTTCCGGGACGACTACGAGCAGTACTTC.

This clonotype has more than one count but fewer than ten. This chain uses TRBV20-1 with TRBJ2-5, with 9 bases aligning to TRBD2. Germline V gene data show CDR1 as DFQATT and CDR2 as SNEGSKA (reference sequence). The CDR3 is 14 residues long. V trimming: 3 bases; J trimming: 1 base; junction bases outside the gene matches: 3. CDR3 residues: CSASKRGAQETQYF. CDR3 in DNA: TGCAGTGCTAGTAAGCGGGGGGCCCAAGAGACCCAGTACTTC.

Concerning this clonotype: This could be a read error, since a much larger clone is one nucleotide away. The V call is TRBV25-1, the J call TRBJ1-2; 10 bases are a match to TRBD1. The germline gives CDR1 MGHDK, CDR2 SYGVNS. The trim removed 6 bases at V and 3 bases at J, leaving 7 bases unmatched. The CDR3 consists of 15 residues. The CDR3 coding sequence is TGTGCCAGCAGGGCGACAGGGGGCTCCTACTATGGCTACACCTTC. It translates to CASRATGGSYYGYTF.

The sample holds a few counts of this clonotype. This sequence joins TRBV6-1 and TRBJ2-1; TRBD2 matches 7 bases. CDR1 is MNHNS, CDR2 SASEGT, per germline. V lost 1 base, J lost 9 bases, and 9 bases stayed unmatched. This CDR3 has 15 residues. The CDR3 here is CASSEVSGTMGEQFF. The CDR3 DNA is TGTGCCAGCAGTGAAGTTTCCGGGACTATGGGTGAGCAGTTCTTC.

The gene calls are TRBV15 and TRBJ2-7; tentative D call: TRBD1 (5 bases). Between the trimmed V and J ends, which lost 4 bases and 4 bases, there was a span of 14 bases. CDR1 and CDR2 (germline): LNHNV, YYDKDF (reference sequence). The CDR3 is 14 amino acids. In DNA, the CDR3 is TGTGCCACCAGCATTCGGGCAGGGTGGTACGAGCAGTACTTC. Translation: CATSIRAGWYEQYF.

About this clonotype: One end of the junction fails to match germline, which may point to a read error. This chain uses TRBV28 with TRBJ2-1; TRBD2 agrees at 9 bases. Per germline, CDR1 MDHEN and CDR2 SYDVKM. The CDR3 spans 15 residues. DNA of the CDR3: TGTGCCGGCAGCTCAACTAGCGGGCCAAACAATGAGCAGTTCTTC. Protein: CAGSSTSGPNNEQFF.

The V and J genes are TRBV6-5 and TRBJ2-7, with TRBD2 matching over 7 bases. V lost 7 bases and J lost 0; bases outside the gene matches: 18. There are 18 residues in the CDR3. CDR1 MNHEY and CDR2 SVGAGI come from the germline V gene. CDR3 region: CASISYSGRGGSSYEQYF. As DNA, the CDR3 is TGTGCCAGCATTTCCTACTCTGGGCGGGGAGGGAGCTCCTACGAGCAGTACTTC.

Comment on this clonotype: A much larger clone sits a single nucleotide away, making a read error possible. CDR3 amino acids: CASSLLLGTRGGGSEQFF. The CDR3 DNA reads as TGTGCCAGCAGTCTCCTTCTGGGTACCAGGGGCGGTGGGAGTGAGCAGTTCTTC. This chain uses TRBV12-3 or TRBV12-4 with TRBJ2-1; a weak D match, TRBD1 (6 bases). The CDR3 is 18 residues long. Trimming pared 5 bases from V and 9 bases from J, leaving 29 bases between.

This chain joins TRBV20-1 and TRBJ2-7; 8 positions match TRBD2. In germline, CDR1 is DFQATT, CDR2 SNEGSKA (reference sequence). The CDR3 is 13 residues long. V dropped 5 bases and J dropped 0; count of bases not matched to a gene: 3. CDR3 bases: TGCAGTGCTCGTAGCGGGAACTCCTACGAGCAGTACTTC. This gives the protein CSARSGNSYEQYF.

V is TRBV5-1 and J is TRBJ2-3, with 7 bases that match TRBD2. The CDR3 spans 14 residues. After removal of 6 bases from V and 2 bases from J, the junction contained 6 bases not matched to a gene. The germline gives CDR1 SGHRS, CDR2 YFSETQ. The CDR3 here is CASTSGGDTDTQYF. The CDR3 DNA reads TGCGCCAGCACCTCTGGGGGGGACACAGATACGCAGTATTTT. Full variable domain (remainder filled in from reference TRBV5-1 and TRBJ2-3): KAGVTQTPRYLIKTRGQQVTLSCSPISGHRSVSWYQQTPGQGLQFLFEYFSETQRNKGNFPGRFSGRQFSNSRSEMNVSTLELGDSALYLCASTSGGDTDTQYFGPGTRLTVL.

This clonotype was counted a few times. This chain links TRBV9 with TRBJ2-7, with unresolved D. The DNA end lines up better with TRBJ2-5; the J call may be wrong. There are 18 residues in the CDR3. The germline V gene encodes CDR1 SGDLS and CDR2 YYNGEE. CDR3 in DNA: TGTGCCAGCACCCCTGAGGTACGAAGAAGAGACAAAGTTGAGACCCAGTACTTC. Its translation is CASTPEVRRRDKVETQYF.